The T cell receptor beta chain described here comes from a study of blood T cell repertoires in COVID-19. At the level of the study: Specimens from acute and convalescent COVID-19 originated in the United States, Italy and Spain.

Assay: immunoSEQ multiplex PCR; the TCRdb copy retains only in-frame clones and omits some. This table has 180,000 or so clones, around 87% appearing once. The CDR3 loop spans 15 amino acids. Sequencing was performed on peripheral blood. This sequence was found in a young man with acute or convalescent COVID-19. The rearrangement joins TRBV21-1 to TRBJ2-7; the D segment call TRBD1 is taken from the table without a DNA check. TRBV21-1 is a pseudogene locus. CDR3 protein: CASSSGTGTAHEQYV. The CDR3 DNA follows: TGTGCCAGCAGCTCCGGGACAGGGACAGCCCACGAGCAGTACGTC.